The 14 T cell receptor beta chains in this list originate from one sample, sequenced in a study of blood T cell repertoires in COVID-19. The method was immunoSEQ multiplex PCR; TCRdb's version includes in-frame clones alone and lacks a portion of them. This sample has around 210,000 clones, with 84% found just once. The sample taken for sequencing was peripheral blood. The receptors stem from an elderly woman with COVID-19, enrolled during active disease.

CDR3: CASSEVRGQPQHF. DNA of the CDR3: TGTGCCAGTAGTGAAGTTAGGGGCCAGCCCCAGCATTTT. The J gene is TRBJ1-5, the V gene TRBV19; a weak D match, TRBD1 (5 bases). The CDR3 runs to 13 residues. Trimming took off 5 bases at V and 7 bases at J, with 12 bases between the two ends. Germline CDR1 is LNHDA and CDR2 is SQIVND (reference sequence).

The chain's CDR3 is CASSLAQGSGETQYF. CDR3 DNA sequence: TGTGCCAGCAGCTTAGCGCAGGGGTCGGGGGAGACCCAGTACTTC. The chain carries TRBV7-9 and TRBJ2-5, with a possible D match to TRBD1 (6 bases). V lost 0 bases and J lost 5, with 13 bases in between. The germline gives CDR1 SEHNR, CDR2 FQNEAQ (reference sequence). The CDR3 extends over 15 amino acids.

This rearrangement joins TRBV2 to TRBJ1-6; 7 nucleotides match TRBD1. The germline gives CDR1 SNHLY, CDR2 FYNNEI. This CDR3 region has 14 residues. Germline trimming cut 1 base from V and 12 bases from J; bases unmatched to any gene: 6. The CDR3 sequence: CASSEDRGTGPLHF. In DNA form, the CDR3 reads TGTGCCAGCAGTGAAGACAGGGGCACGGGACCCCTCCACTTT.

The CDR3 protein is CASVGGRSLYGYTF. For the CDR3, the DNA is TGTGCCAGTGTGGGGGGGAGGTCGCTCTATGGCTACACCTTC. The J gene is TRBJ1-2, the V gene TRBV6-5, with D maybe TRBD1 (5 bases). V lost 9 bases and J 4 bases, leaving 18 bases between the germline ends. This CDR3 has 14 residues. Germline CDR1 reads MNHEY; CDR2 reads SVGAGI.

There are a few counts of this clone. The chain has TRBV15 and TRBJ1-5, with 9 bases lining up with TRBD1. V trimming: 0 bases; J trimming: 4 bases; junction bases outside the gene matches: 4. This CDR3 comprises 16 residues. The germline gives CDR1 LNHNV, CDR2 YYDKDF (reference sequence). The CDR3 is CATSREGQGWNQPQHF. The DNA of the CDR3 is TGTGCCACCAGCAGAGAGGGACAGGGTTGGAATCAGCCCCAGCATTTT.

This clone was counted ten times or more. J is TRBJ2-6 and V is TRBV3-1 (or the pseudogene TRBV3-2); the D is unclear. From germline, CDR1 is LGHDT and CDR2 YNNKEL (reference sequence). V was pared by 5 bases and J by 3 bases, with 14 bases between. The CDR3 totals 16 residues. As DNA, the CDR3 is TGTGCCAGCAGCTACCCAACGGTCGTTGGGGCCAACGTCCTGACTTTC. Amino acids: CASSYPTVVGANVLTF.

Concerning this clone itself: Other DNA sequences from this sample encode an identical CDR3 as well. J is TRBJ1-1 and V is TRBV5-1; D is uncertain. From germline, CDR1 is SGHRS and CDR2 YFSETQ. The ends were cut back, 0 bases at V and 3 bases at J, with 9 bases in the middle. The CDR3 has 14 amino acids. The CDR3 DNA sequence: TGCGCCAGCAGCTTGGTGGAGGGCGACACTGAAGCTTTCTTT. It is translated as CASSLVEGDTEAFF.

This chain joins TRBV5-4 and TRBJ2-3; 9 bases agree with TRBD2. Per the germline V gene, CDR1 is SGHNT and CDR2 is YYREEE (reference sequence). With 6 bases clipped from V and 4 bases from J, the junction kept 9 bases outside the gene matches. The CDR3 contains 15 residues. The CDR3 loop reads CASTAGGEWADTQYF. DNA for the CDR3: TGTGCCAGCACCGCGGGGGGGGAATGGGCAGATACGCAGTATTTT.

This clone occurred a few times. The V call is TRBV12-3 or TRBV12-4, the J call TRBJ1-1; D is possibly TRBD1 (6 bases). The CDR3 sequence is 13 residues long. The V gene lost 10 bases and the J gene lost 5 bases, with 17 bases spanning the gap. In DNA form, the CDR3 reads TGTGCCACCCAACGGGGGGGGCGGACTGAAGCTTTCTTT. Translation gives CATQRGGRTEAFF.

The rearrangement uses TRBV2 and TRBJ1-5; 7 bases agree with TRBD1. Trimming cost V 5 bases and J 0 bases; bases outside gene matches: 4. This CDR3 has 15 residues. Germline V gene data show CDR1 as SNHLY and CDR2 as FYNNEI. This CDR3 reads CASSRDSSSNQPQHF. In nucleotides, the CDR3 is TGTGCCAGCAGTAGGGACAGCAGTAGCAATCAGCCCCAGCATTTT.

This chain links TRBV11-2 with TRBJ2-7; possible D gene TRBD1, 6 bases. Trimming stripped 8 bases from V and 1 base from J, with 15 bases between. The CDR3 loop spans 14 amino acids. Germline loops: CDR1 SGHAT, CDR2 FQNNGV. The CDR3 DNA reads TGTGCCAGCGGCTCTCACAGGGATTCCTACGAGCAGTACTTC. The encoded protein is CASGSHRDSYEQYF.

This clone was seen only a few times. The rearrangement joins TRBV28 to TRBJ2-7; 8 bases fit TRBD2. CDR1 is MDHEN, CDR2 SYDVKM, per germline. The CDR3 covers 16 residues. After removal of 5 bases from V and 3 bases from J, the junction contained 12 bases not matched to a gene. CDR3 nucleotide sequence: TGTGCCAGCAGTAACGGAGCGGGAGTGATTTACTACGAGCAGTACTTC. Translating it yields CASSNGAGVIYYEQYF.

The chain joins TRBV5-1 to TRBJ2-7, with TRBD2 identical over 14 bases. CDR1 and CDR2 from the germline V gene are SGHRS and YFSETQ. V trimming: 5 bases; J trimming: 4 bases; junction bases outside the gene matches: 11. The CDR3 runs to 17 residues. This CDR3 reads CASSPGLAGVLSYEQYF. CDR3 sequence (DNA): TGCGCCAGCAGTCCGGGACTAGCGGGAGTCCTCTCATACGAGCAGTACTTC.

The chain uses TRBV5-1 and TRBJ2-3; weak D call: TRBD2 (7 bases). The germline V and J ends were trimmed by 4 bases and 4 bases, with 19 bases remaining between them. CDR1 and CDR2 (germline): SGHRS, YFSETQ. The CDR3 has 16 residues. DNA of the CDR3: TGCGCCAGCAGCCCGGCCGGGGGGCGGGACGCAGATACGCAGTATTTT. It yields the protein CASSPAGGRDADTQYF.